The 9 T cell receptor beta chains reported below all come from one sample, sequenced in a study of regulatory T cells in long-lasting Graves disease. Described time point: newly diagnosed GD, antithyroid drugs for less than 3 months. Following extraction of RNA from PBMCs, that RNA was used to make the TCR library. In building TCR beta libraries, iRepertoire HTBI primers were used together with Arm-PCR of CDR3 regions. TCRdb re-derived calls from the multiplex PCR reads in MiXCR, one entry per CDR3 protein. Here the sample spans 300,000 to 400,000 distinct CDR3 sequences, 16% being singletons. The same sample was also used in a study of T cells in Graves' hyperthyroidism and ophthalmopathy.

The sample consisted of peripheral blood mononuclear cells (PBMCs), taken at new diagnosis, from a patient treated with antithyroid drugs. These receptors were obtained from a middle-aged man with Graves disease.

This clonotype came up many times. The J gene is TRBJ2-1, the V gene TRBV28, with no clear D. This CDR3 contains 13 residues. Deletions cut 3 bases from V and 15 bases from J, with 18 bases between. Germline lookup yields CDR1 MDHEN and CDR2 SYDVKM. CDR3 bases: TGTGCCAGCAGTTTGCGGTTCCGCGTCTTACCGTTCTTC. Protein sequence: CASSLRFRVLPFF.

The CDR3 DNA is TGTGCCAGCAGTTACTCGGGGGGACAGGTCTATGGCTACACCTTC. Translating gives CASSYSGGQVYGYTF. This chain joins TRBV6-6 and TRBJ1-2, with 8 bases identical to TRBD1. CDR1 MNHNY and CDR2 SVGAGI come from the germline V gene (reference sequence). The CDR3 contains 15 residues. The J segment lost 4 bases and the V segment lost 0 bases, leaving 4 bases of the junction unmatched.

This clonotype has at least ten counts. The chain links TRBV20-1 to TRBJ2-7; 15 nucleotides line up with TRBD2. This CDR3 spans 16 amino acids. The J segment lost 0 bases and the V segment lost 6 bases, leaving 6 bases of the junction unmatched. Germline V gene lookup returns CDR1 DFQATT and CDR2 SNEGSKA (reference sequence). DNA for the CDR3: TGCAGTGCCACCGGACTAGCGGGGGGGAGCTCCTACGAGCAGTACTTC. As protein: CSATGLAGGSSYEQYF.

This clonotype was seen repeatedly, ten times or more. This rearrangement joins TRBV28 to TRBJ2-1, with D possibly TRBD1 on 6 matching bases. CDR1 and CDR2 (germline): MDHEN, SYDVKM. This CDR3 is built from 17 residues. V gave up 7 bases and J gave up 4 bases, with 23 bases separating them. The CDR3 loop reads CASNPPRGTGRYNEQFF. The CDR3 nucleotides read TGTGCCAGCAACCCCCCGCGTGGAACAGGGCGTTACAATGAGCAGTTCTTC.

This clonotype was seen repeatedly, ten times or more. The chain joins TRBV9 to TRBJ2-3; tentatively, D is TRBD2 (6 bases). Germline values: CDR1 SGDLS, CDR2 YYNGEE. The CDR3 contains 14 residues. Trimming stripped 3 bases from V and 4 bases from J, with 12 bases between. The CDR3 here is CASSGSSGSDTQYF. The CDR3 nucleotides read TGTGCCAGCAGCGGAAGCAGCGGGTCAGATACGCAGTATTTT.

This clonotype was detected ten times or more. The chain uses TRBV5-1 and TRBJ2-3; 10 bases are a match to TRBD2. V trimming: 4 bases; J trimming: 2 bases; junction bases outside the gene matches: 7. Germline V CDR1 and CDR2: SGHRS, YFSETQ. This CDR3 contains 16 residues. CDR3 in DNA: TGCGCCAGCAGCCCTAGCGGGAGACCGATCACAGATACGCAGTATTTT. Amino acid sequence: CASSPSGRPITDTQYF.

As to this clonotype: One end of the junction does not line up with germline, which may come from a read error. This sequence joins TRBV11-2 and TRBJ1-5, with D hard to call. Germline CDR1 and CDR2: SGHAT and FQNNGV. The length of the CDR3 is 13 residues. CDR3 loop: CASSLGSSQPQQF. The CDR3 DNA sequence: TGTGCCAGCAGCTTAGGGTCCAGTCAGCCCCAGCAGTTT.

Regarding this clonotype: A much larger clonotype is one base distant, so this may be a read error. V usage is TRBV6-6 and J usage is TRBJ2-5; TRBD2 agrees at 10 bases. This CDR3 contains 17 residues. The junction had 11 bases not matched to a gene; V was cut back by 0 bases and J by 7 bases. CDR1 MNHNY and CDR2 SVGAGI come from the germline V gene (reference sequence). CDR3 region: CASSYSSSGGAAGTQYF. The CDR3 DNA is TGTGCCAGCAGTTACTCGTCGAGCGGGGGGGCCGCAGGGACCCAGTACTTC.

Turning to this clonotype: It is likely a read error, because the conserved phenylalanine at the end of the CDR3 is missing. The chain carries TRBV2 and TRBJ2-3, with D unresolved. Per the germline V gene, CDR1 is SNHLY and CDR2 is FYNNEI. V was pared by 7 bases and J by 0 bases, with 17 bases between. This CDR3 comprises 16 residues. CDR3 in amino acids: CASNNAPAPSTDTQYS. The CDR3 coding sequence is TGTGCCAGCAATAATGCCCCGGCTCCAAGCACAGATACGCAGTATTCT.